The 17 T cell receptor beta chains presented below share a single source sample, sequenced in a study of Graves' ophthalmopathy and Graves' hyperthyroidism (dated by TCRdb to between 2017 and 2018). The data were produced on an Illumina HiSeq 2000. For repertoire sequencing, the TCR beta CDR3 regions were amplified from RNA transcripts. The first round was an RT-PCR using HTBI primers with the Qiagen OneStep RT-PCR kit, and this first round was followed by a second-round multiplex PCR, then size selection and purification. The public reads were quality trimmed at Q25 with fastp and then assembled into clones with MiXCR by TCRdb, keeping productive beta chains. Merged by CDR3 protein, the rows form single entries marked with the most common genes and DNA. This sample holds almost 400,000 distinct CDR3 sequences; approximately 16% were observed only once. The ten largest clones take up about 1.6% of the sample.

The sample was peripheral blood. These receptors were obtained from a woman younger than 35 with Graves' ophthalmopathy. Donor details come from another sample of the same person, matched by shared clones.

This clonotype appeared many times. The CDR3 nucleotides are TGTGCCAGCAGCCGTGCAGGGAAGCGGGGAAACACCATATATTTT. Encoded protein: CASSRAGKRGNTIYF. The chain uses TRBV27 and TRBJ1-3; the D gene is possibly TRBD1 (5 bases). V was pared by 6 bases and J by 4 bases, with 16 bases between. This CDR3 contains 15 residues. The germline V gene has CDR1 MNHEY and CDR2 SMNVEV (reference sequence).

This clonotype was seen ten or more times. V is TRBV7-2 and J is TRBJ2-5, with D possibly being TRBD1 (5 bases). From germline, CDR1 is SGHTA and CDR2 FQGNSA. This CDR3 region has 13 residues. V was clipped by 5 bases and J by 2 bases, with 9 bases between them. CDR3 sequence reads: CASSRQLQETQYF. CDR3 nucleotide sequence: TGTGCCAGCAGCCGACAGCTACAAGAGACCCAGTACTTC.

This clonotype was observed many times. The chain carries TRBV28 and TRBJ1-1; possibly TRBD1 for D (5 bases). The CDR3 spans 14 residues. The ends were cut back, 6 bases at V and 1 base at J, with 12 bases in the middle. CDR1 is MDHEN, CDR2 SYDVKM, per germline. The CDR3 loop reads CASRRDEGNTEAFF. The DNA of the CDR3 is TGTGCCAGCAGACGGGACGAGGGGAACACTGAAGCTTTCTTT.

This clonotype was found many times. This sequence joins TRBV20-1 and TRBJ2-7; D gene uncertain. Germline V gene sequence: CDR1 DFQATT, CDR2 SNEGSKA (reference sequence). The V gene lost 6 bases and the J gene lost 6 bases, with 3 bases spanning the gap. This CDR3 is 8 amino acids long. The CDR3 is CSATEQYF. CDR3 nucleotides: TGCAGTGCGACCGAGCAGTACTTC.

In its sample, this clonotype was seen many times. This rearrangement joins TRBV25-1 to TRBJ2-7, with D uncertain. Per the germline V gene, CDR1 is MGHDK and CDR2 is SYGVNS. V lost 3 bases and J 1 base, leaving 7 bases between the germline ends. The CDR3 is 13 residues long. This CDR3 reads CASSELVSYEQYF. As DNA, the CDR3 is TGTGCCAGCAGTGAGTTGGTTTCCTACGAGCAGTACTTC.

The gene calls are TRBV7-8 and TRBJ1-5; D is possibly TRBD1 (5 bases). Germline CDR1 reads SGHVS; CDR2 reads FQNEAQ. V was clipped by 6 bases and J by 3 bases, with 15 bases between them. The CDR3 is 15 residues long. CDR3 sequence (DNA): TGTGCCAGCAGTTATTGGGGGAGGGACAATCAGCCCCAGCATTTT. As protein: CASSYWGRDNQPQHF.

The sample holds many counts of this clonotype. Possible read error: a much larger clone is one base away. The rearrangement links TRBV28 to TRBJ1-1, with a weak D call TRBD1 (5 bases). Germline lookup yields CDR1 MDHEN and CDR2 SYDVKM. The CDR3 has 16 residues. CDR3 in amino acids: CASSLPWGVGDTGAFF. The CDR3 bases are TGTGCCAGCAGTCTACCGTGGGGGGTCGGAGACACTGGAGCTTTCTTT. The full variable domain, rest sourced from reference TRBV28 and TRBJ1-1, is DVKVTQSSRYLVKRTGEKVFLECVQDMDHENMFWYRQDPGLGLRLIYFSYDVKMKEKGDIPEGYSVSREKKERFSLILESASTNQTSMYLCASSLPWGVGDTGAFFGQGTRLTVV.

This clonotype was detected many times. DNA of the CDR3: TGCAGCGTGCAGACTATCGGGGGTGAGAGCAATCAGCCCCAGCATTTT. It yields the protein CSVQTIGGESNQPQHF. J is TRBJ1-5 and V is TRBV29-1; D is possibly TRBD1 (5 bases). The CDR3 runs to 16 residues. Trimming removed 6 bases from V and 1 base from J, with 19 bases in between. The germline V gene encodes CDR1 SQVTM and CDR2 ANQGSEA.

This clonotype was detected ten times or more. The chain links TRBV28 to TRBJ1-1; a weak D match, TRBD1 (5 bases). This CDR3 comprises 15 residues. The germline V gene has CDR1 MDHEN and CDR2 SYDVKM. Trimming stripped 6 bases from V and 1 base from J, with 15 bases between. This CDR3 reads CASRLPGTANTEAFF. In DNA form, the CDR3 reads TGTGCCAGCAGACTTCCGGGGACGGCGAACACTGAAGCTTTCTTT.

This clonotype has at least ten counts. The V gene is TRBV29-1, the J gene TRBJ2-7; 11 nucleotides line up with TRBD2. In germline, CDR1 is SQVTM, CDR2 ANQGSEA. Unmatched junction bases numbered 7, after V lost 6 bases and J lost 3 bases. This CDR3 contains 14 residues. The CDR3 DNA sequence: TGCAGCGTGGGGGGGACTAGCGGCCTCTACGAGCAGTACTTC. This gives the protein CSVGGTSGLYEQYF.

This clonotype has a count of ten or more. CDR3 coding DNA: TGTGCCAGCATAGGTGACACTGAAGCTTTCTTT. This sequence encodes CASIGDTEAFF. V is TRBV28 and J is TRBJ1-1; D not certain. The V gene's germline CDR1 is MDHEN and CDR2 SYDVKM. The CDR3 sequence is 11 residues long. Trimming cost V 7 bases and J 3 bases, with 6 bases left between them.

CDR3 DNA: TGTGCCAGCACGCGGGAGGGAGTAATCTACGAGCAGTACTTC. This translates into CASTREGVIYEQYF. The V call is TRBV6-1, the J call TRBJ2-7; 9 bases align to TRBD2. Trimming cost V 7 bases and J 3 bases; bases outside gene matches: 7. Germline CDR1 reads MNHNS; CDR2 reads SASEGT. The CDR3 sequence is 14 residues long.

The rearrangement joins TRBV20-1 to TRBJ1-6, with TRBD1 matching over 7 bases. The CDR3 is made up of 12 amino acids. V trimming: 5 bases; J trimming: 9 bases; junction bases outside the gene matches: 4. The germline CDR1 and CDR2 sequences are DFQATT and SNEGSKA (reference sequence). This CDR3 reads CSAVTGVSPLHF. The CDR3, as DNA: TGCAGTGCTGTAACAGGGGTTTCACCCCTCCACTTT.

This clonotype was seen ten or more times. This may stem from a read error, because a much larger clone lies one nucleotide away. The V gene is TRBV12-3 or TRBV12-4, the J gene TRBJ2-4, with 7 nucleotides matching TRBD2. The length of the CDR3 is 14 residues. The CDR3, as DNA: TGTGCCAGCAGTTTAGCAGGGGAGGGGTACATTCGGTACTTC. The encoded protein is CASSLAGEGYIRYF.

This chain links TRBV18 with TRBJ1-6, with 10 positions matching TRBD1. The trim removed 8 bases at V and 13 bases at J, leaving 14 bases unmatched. Germline CDR1 is KGHSH and CDR2 is LQKENI. The CDR3 extends over 15 amino acids. The CDR3 loop is CASHRDRGALYPLHF. CDR3 DNA sequence: TGTGCCAGCCACCGGGACAGGGGAGCCCTGTATCCCCTCCACTTT.

This clonotype came up many times. The chain joins TRBV24-1 to TRBJ2-2; D is undetermined. Trimming took off 1 base at V and 1 base at J, with 6 bases between the two ends. CDR3 length equals 15 residues. Looked up from germline, CDR1 is KGHDR and CDR2 is SFDVKD. The CDR3 nucleotides are TGTGCCACCAGTGATTTTGTAGAGAACACCGGGGAGCTGTTTTTT. Translated, it gives CATSDFVENTGELFF.

In its sample, this clonotype was seen many times. The chain has TRBV11-2 and TRBJ2-5; 12 bases align to TRBD2. V lost 5 bases to trimming and J lost 4 bases; unmatched junction nucleotides: 5. From germline, CDR1 is SGHAT and CDR2 FQNNGV. The CDR3 is 15 amino acids. The CDR3 region is CASSLRLAGVETQYF. In DNA, the CDR3 is TGTGCCAGCAGCCTAAGACTAGCGGGGGTAGAGACCCAGTACTTC.